This TCR beta chain is drawn from a study of vaccination effects on CD4 cells after COVID-19. V was shortened by 6 bases and J by 6 bases, with 16 bases between the two germline ends. Germline assignment: CDR1 SQVTM and CDR2 ANQGSEA. This CDR3 has 13 amino acids. An approximately 10-day culture period preceded the isolation of CD4+ T cells. IL-2 medium supplanted half the medium on days 3 and 7. To note about this clone: Its antigen is unknown.

Some clones are missing from TCRdb's copy, which holds only in-frame ones; the method was immunoSEQ multiplex PCR. The sample has more than 30,000 clones; more than 75% are singletons. The source is a human donor who received a COVID-19 vaccine. The rearrangement uses TRBV29-1 and TRBJ2-3; D is ambiguous. The sample here was CD4+ T cells from PBMCs cultured without peptide, taken before COVID-19 vaccination. CDR3 sequence: CSVERTARDTQYF. CDR3 sequence (DNA): TGCAGCGTAGAGAGAACAGCGCGGGATACGCAGTATTTT.